This entry lists 15 T cell receptor beta chains sequenced from one sample in a study of T-cell reconstitution after alpha-beta-depleted transplantation in children. Unique molecular identifiers were incorporated into the prepared TCRbeta library. TCRdb ran MiXCR on the PCR reads and lists one entry per CDR3 protein. The profile covers tens of thousands of distinct CDR3 sequences, with 5.8% appearing a single time and 30% taken by the ten largest. The source material was PBMCs, mostly from graft donor cells, sampled 60 days after TCRalphabeta/CD19-depleted stem cell transplant. The receptors come from a female patient aged 2-10 years who had a stem cell transplant for aplastic anemia, so the T cells may come from the graft donor.

In this sample, this clonotype turned up many times. V gene TRBV6-5 combines with J gene TRBJ1-2; D unclear. The CDR3 has 13 amino acids. Germline V lookup: CDR1 MNHEY, CDR2 SVGAGI. The V end lost 6 bases, the J end lost 7 bases, and 15 bases lay between the germline ends. The CDR3 DNA reads as TGTGCCAGCAGCCCCAGAAGGCGGTTTGGCTACACCTTC. Its protein is CASSPRRRFGYTF.

The chain couples TRBV28 to TRBJ1-3; weak D call: TRBD1 (6 bases). Trimming took off 0 bases at V and 6 bases at J, with 9 bases between the two ends. Looked up from germline, CDR1 is MDHEN and CDR2 is SYDVKM. This CDR3 contains 14 residues. CDR3 bases: TGTGCCAGCAGTTTATGGACAGGATCAAACACCATATATTTT. As protein: CASSLWTGSNTIYF.

This clonotype was seen at least ten times. This chain links TRBV6-6 with TRBJ2-1, with 9 bases identical to TRBD2. J lost 5 bases, V lost 2 bases, and 10 bases had no gene match. The CDR3 is made up of 17 amino acids. The V gene's germline CDR1 is MNHNY and CDR2 SVGAGI (reference sequence). The CDR3 is CASSYSPPAGGNNEQFF. DNA for the CDR3: TGTGCCAGCAGTTACAGTCCCCCAGCGGGGGGAAACAATGAGCAGTTCTTC.

This clonotype was counted many times. CDR3 nucleotides: TGTGCCAGCAGTTTAAGCGAAGGCAAAAACATTCAGTACTTC. Translated, it gives CASSLSEGKNIQYF. The chain employs TRBV12-3 or TRBV12-4 and TRBJ2-4; D not certain. CDR3 length equals 14 residues. V shed 2 bases and J shed 3 bases, with 8 bases lying between them.

This clonotype was picked up many times. The chain is built from TRBV5-1 and TRBJ2-1; the match to TRBD2 covers 9 bases. The CDR3 runs to 15 residues. V gave up 5 bases and J gave up 0 bases; unmatched junction bases: 3. Germline CDR1 SGHRS, CDR2 YFSETQ. The CDR3 loop is CASSLTSGSYNEQFF. The CDR3 coding sequence is TGCGCCAGCAGTTTGACTAGCGGCTCCTACAATGAGCAGTTCTTC.

This clonotype was counted ten times or more. This sequence joins TRBV3-1 and TRBJ2-1; 14 bases are shared with TRBD2. V was pared by 5 bases and J by 9 bases, with 6 bases of the junction left unmatched. This CDR3 comprises 15 residues. CDR1 LGHDT and CDR2 YNNKEL come from the germline V gene (reference sequence). The CDR3 nucleotides are TGTGCCAGCAGCTTGGGACTAGCGGGAGTCGCTGAGCAGTTCTTC. Its translation: CASSLGLAGVAEQFF.

The chain couples TRBV20-1 to TRBJ1-4; TRBD1 matches at 7 bases. V lost 7 bases, J lost 7 bases, and 6 bases stayed unmatched. CDR3 size: 12 residues. Per germline, CDR1 DFQATT and CDR2 SNEGSKA (reference sequence). The CDR3 DNA reads as TGCAGTGTTACACCAGGGGGTGAAAAACTGTTTTTT. This gives the protein CSVTPGGEKLFF.

Comments on this clonotype: Given the absence of the conserved phenylalanine or tryptophan at the CDR3 end, a read error is likely. This sequence joins TRBV7-9 and TRBJ2-2; 8 nucleotides match TRBD1. CDR1 and CDR2 (germline): SEHNR, FQNEAQ (reference sequence). V dropped 4 bases and J dropped 6; count of bases not matched to a gene: 7. The CDR3 extends over 15 amino acids. DNA of the CDR3: TGTGCCAGCAGCTCTCCGGACAGGGTACCCGGGGAGCTGTTTTCT. Its translation is CASSSPDRVPGELFS.

This clonotype was picked up many times. The genes are TRBV12-3 or TRBV12-4 and TRBJ2-5, with D possibly matching TRBD1 (5 bases). The CDR3 spans 15 residues. The V and J ends lost 2 bases and 4 bases respectively, with 14 bases between them. CDR3 nucleotide sequence: TGTGCCAGCAGTTTAAGGGCGGTGGGGCGAGAGACCCAGTACTTC. This gives the protein CASSLRAVGRETQYF.

This clonotype turned up a few times. The gene calls are TRBV2 and TRBJ2-7; TRBD1 might be the D (5 bases). CDR3 length: 14 residues. Germline V gene lookup returns CDR1 SNHLY and CDR2 FYNNEI. The V end was cut by 3 bases, the J end by 2 bases, with 11 bases between. The DNA of the CDR3 is TGTGCCAGCAGTGACAGGGCGCTAACCTACGAGCAGTACTTC. Its protein is CASSDRALTYEQYF.

This clonotype was picked up many times. The rearrangement uses TRBV7-2 and TRBJ2-1; D possibly uses TRBD1 or TRBD2 (5 bases each). This CDR3 has 15 amino acids. Germline V gene lookup returns CDR1 SGHTA and CDR2 FQGNSA. V gave up 3 bases and J gave up 5 bases, with 14 bases separating them. The CDR3 here is CASSFSGTANNEQFF. CDR3 nucleotide sequence: TGTGCCAGCAGCTTCTCCGGGACGGCTAACAATGAGCAGTTCTTC.

This clonotype was recorded at least ten times. This chain uses TRBV28 with TRBJ2-1; D possibly corresponds to TRBD2 (6 bases). The CDR3 sequence is 16 residues long. The V end lost 8 bases, the J end lost 2 bases, and 19 bases lay between the germline ends. Germline assignment: CDR1 MDHEN and CDR2 SYDVKM. The CDR3 region has the DNA TGTGCCAGCCGAACTGAGTCGGGGGAGACCTACAATGAGCAGTTCTTC. Translating gives CASRTESGETYNEQFF.

This clonotype has at least ten counts. The rearrangement links TRBV20-1 to TRBJ2-1; TRBD1 matches at 7 bases. This CDR3 region has 13 residues. J gave up 6 bases and V 3 bases, and 5 bases lay outside the gene matches. The germline CDR1 and CDR2 sequences are DFQATT and SNEGSKA (reference sequence). The CDR3 reads CSARRGRLNEQFF. The CDR3 bases are TGCAGTGCTAGGAGGGGGCGCCTCAATGAGCAGTTCTTC.

Many counts were recorded for this clonotype. CDR3 loop: CSASDGRAGGYTF. DNA of the CDR3: TGCAGTGCTAGCGACGGAAGGGCTGGTGGCTACACCTTC. This chain uses TRBV20-1 with TRBJ1-2; D remains ambiguous. Germline CDR1 and CDR2: DFQATT and SNEGSKA (reference sequence). The CDR3 consists of 13 residues. Trimming pared 3 bases from V and 7 bases from J, leaving 15 bases between.

This clonotype has more than one count but fewer than ten. This chain uses TRBV20-1 with TRBJ2-1; 10 bases line up with TRBD2. Losses at the gene ends were 6 bases for V and 1 base for J; bases not matched to a gene: 6. The CDR3 covers 15 residues. Germline assignment: CDR1 DFQATT and CDR2 SNEGSKA (reference sequence). CDR3 in amino acids: CSAKGLAESYNEQFF. The CDR3 DNA reads as TGCAGTGCCAAAGGACTAGCGGAATCCTACAATGAGCAGTTCTTC.